This entry concerns a single TCR beta chain. The sample originates from a study of T cells in Graves' hyperthyroidism and ophthalmopathy. There are 13 residues in the CDR3. Germline CDR1 is LNHNV and CDR2 is YYDKDF (reference sequence). Between the trimmed V and J ends, which lost 5 bases and 5 bases, there was a span of 12 bases. RNA transcripts yielded amplified TCR beta CDR3 regions. HTBI primers were the set used in a first-round RT-PCR of the TCR CDR3. TCRdb re-called the multiplex PCR reads with MiXCR, one entry per CDR3 protein. Of a few hundred thousand distinct CDR3 sequences in the sample, roughly 14% were seen once.

This clonotype was sampled from a woman in her late teens or twenties with Graves' hyperthyroidism that later progressed to Graves' ophthalmopathy. Sample: blood. The V gene is TRBV15, the J gene TRBJ2-5; D is perhaps TRBD2 (6 bases). CDR3 residues: CATSARETETQYF. The DNA for the CDR3 is TGTGCCACCAGCGCACGGGAGACGGAGACCCAGTACTTC.